The 20 T cell receptor beta chains listed next were all sequenced from one sample in a study of blood T cell repertoires in COVID-19. Assay used: immunoSEQ multiplex PCR; TCRdb lists only in-frame clones, some missing. This sample has roughly 52,000 clones; about 82% occur once, and the top ten carry 20% to 25%. The sequenced sample was peripheral blood. The receptors come from a woman aged 80 or over with acute or convalescent COVID-19.

The chain carries TRBV19 and TRBJ1-6, with D unresolved. Germline values: CDR1 LNHDA, CDR2 SQIVND (reference sequence). The ends were cut back, 7 bases at V and 4 bases at J, with 5 bases in the middle. This CDR3 is built from 12 residues. The CDR3 DNA sequence: TGTGCCAGTACAGATTATAATTCACCCCTCCACTTT. It translates to CASTDYNSPLHF.

The chain carries TRBV12-3 or TRBV12-4 and TRBJ1-1, with D possibly TRBD1 on 5 matching bases. V lost 5 bases, J lost 6 bases, and 13 bases lay in between. There are 13 residues in the CDR3. The CDR3 sequence is CASSPPRGAEAFF. CDR3 in DNA: TGTGCCAGCAGTCCACCTAGGGGCGCTGAAGCTTTCTTT.

The CDR3 region has the DNA TGTGCCACCAGCAGAGATCGGTGGCAGGTAGAGACCCAGTACTTC. Its translation: CATSRDRWQVETQYF. The chain recombines TRBV15 with TRBJ2-5; no reliable D call. The germline CDR1 and CDR2 sequences are LNHNV and YYDKDF (reference sequence). With 0 bases removed from V and 4 bases from J, the gap between germline ends came to 12 bases. This CDR3 is 15 amino acids long. Filled out from reference TRBV15 and TRBJ2-5, the complete variable domain reads DAMVIQNPRYQVTQFGKPVTLSCSQTLNHNVMYWYQQKSSQAPKLLFHYYDKDFNNEADTPDNFQSRRPNTSFCFLDIRSPGLGDTAMYLCATSRDRWQVETQYFGPGTRLLVL.

V gene TRBV14 combines with J gene TRBJ2-5; TRBD2 is a possible D gene (6 bases). The CDR3 loop spans 12 amino acids. The V and J ends lost 2 bases and 6 bases respectively, with 7 bases between them. Germline V gene sequence: CDR1 SGHDN, CDR2 FVKESK. This CDR3 reads CASSQSGQTQYF. DNA for the CDR3: TGTGCCAGCAGCCAAAGCGGGCAGACCCAGTACTTC. Using reference TRBV14 and TRBJ2-5 for the parts outside the CDR3, the full variable domain is EAGVTQFPSHSVIEKGQTVTLRCDPISGHDNLYWYRRVMGKEIKFLLHFVKESKQDESGMPNNRFLAERTGGTYSTLKVQPAELEDSGVYFCASSQSGQTQYFGPGTRLLVL.

The V and J genes are TRBV3-1 (or the pseudogene TRBV3-2) and TRBJ2-3; the D gene is possibly TRBD1 (5 bases). Germline CDR1 reads LGHDT; CDR2 reads YNNKEL (reference sequence). Between the trimmed V and J ends, which lost 3 bases and 5 bases, there was a span of 15 bases. This CDR3 has 15 residues. The CDR3 is CASSQSGNAKDTQYF. In DNA, the CDR3 is TGTGCCAGCAGCCAGTCAGGGAATGCTAAAGATACGCAGTATTTT.

This rearrangement joins TRBV28 to TRBJ2-7; TRBD2 aligns across 11 bases. V shed 1 base and J 7 bases; nucleotides not matched to a gene: 9. The CDR3 loop spans 16 amino acids. The V gene's germline CDR1 is MDHEN and CDR2 SYDVKM. CDR3 sequence (DNA): TGTGCCAGCAGTTTATCCGCGACTAGCGGGGTCTATGAGCAGTACTTC. Translated: CASSLSATSGVYEQYF.

The chain combines TRBV5-1 with TRBJ2-2; 7 bases match TRBD2. The CDR3 runs to 16 residues. J was trimmed by 1 base and V by 1 base; bases with no gene match: 4. Germline V gene sequence: CDR1 SGHRS, CDR2 YFSETQ. The CDR3 protein is CASSLKPSGNTGELFF. In nucleotides, the CDR3 is TGCGCCAGCAGCTTGAAACCTAGCGGGAACACCGGGGAGCTGTTTTTT.

In DNA, the CDR3 is TGTGCCACCGAGGCGCCAGGGGCCTACTATGGCTACACCTTC. Translated: CATEAPGAYYGYTF. The gene calls are TRBV19 and TRBJ1-2, with D maybe TRBD1 (6 bases). The length of the CDR3 is 14 residues. Germline assignment: CDR1 LNHDA and CDR2 SQIVND (reference sequence). Trimming stripped 10 bases from V and 3 bases from J, with 18 bases between.

Written as DNA, the CDR3 is TGTGCCAGCAGGGCTGCTGGGGCCAACGTCCTGACTTTC. Translation gives CASRAAGANVLTF. The V call is TRBV9, the J call TRBJ2-6; D remains ambiguous. V was shortened by 5 bases and J by 2 bases, with 5 bases between the two germline ends. This CDR3 is built from 13 residues. Looked up from germline, CDR1 is SGDLS and CDR2 is YYNGEE.

This chain uses TRBV5-1 with TRBJ2-7; 12 positions agree with TRBD2. The trim removed 1 base at V and 0 bases at J, leaving 5 bases unmatched. This CDR3 region has 17 residues. The germline V gene encodes CDR1 SGHRS and CDR2 YFSETQ. CDR3 in amino acids: CASSLFGLAGSSYEQYF. In DNA, the CDR3 is TGCGCCAGCAGCTTGTTTGGACTAGCGGGGAGCTCCTACGAGCAGTACTTC.

This chain joins TRBV5-5 and TRBJ1-2, with 9 bases that match TRBD1. Germline V CDR1 and CDR2: SGHKS, YYEKEE (reference sequence). The length of the CDR3 is 15 residues. V trimming: 2 bases; J trimming: 7 bases; junction bases outside the gene matches: 9. The CDR3 region has the DNA TGTGCCAGCAGCTTTCGCCCACAGGGGGCAGGTGGCTACACCTTC. It yields the protein CASSFRPQGAGGYTF.

There are a few counts of this clone. The chain joins TRBV7-3 to TRBJ1-1; D gene unclear. Germline V lookup: CDR1 SGHTA, CDR2 FQGTGA. Trimming took 0 bases from V and 7 from J, leaving 9 bases between them. CDR3 length: 13 amino acids. The CDR3 DNA reads TGTGCCAGCAGCTTAACGGTAACGGGTGAAGCTTTCTTT. Protein: CASSLTVTGEAFF.

CDR3 protein: CATSAPGGGANEQFF. CDR3 in DNA: TGTGCCACCAGTGCCCCCGGCGGGGGGGCGAATGAGCAGTTCTTC. The rearrangement links TRBV24-1 to TRBJ2-1; TRBD2 matches at 9 bases. V was pared by 5 bases and J by 7 bases, with 8 bases of the junction left unmatched. The V gene's germline CDR1 is KGHDR and CDR2 SFDVKD. This CDR3 is 15 amino acids long.

A few counts support this clone. The rearrangement links TRBV19 to TRBJ1-6; 8 positions agree with TRBD1. CDR1 and CDR2 (germline): LNHDA, SQIVND (reference sequence). Trimming took 3 bases from V and 9 from J; bases not matched to a gene: 4. This CDR3 has 14 residues. The CDR3 region is CASSITGGVSPLHF. The DNA of the CDR3 is TGTGCCAGTAGTATCACAGGGGGAGTTTCACCCCTCCACTTT.

In its sample, this clone was seen once. The rearrangement uses TRBV4-2 and TRBJ2-5; 9 bases align to TRBD2. The CDR3 is 18 residues long. The germline CDR1 and CDR2 sequences are LGHNA and YNFKEQ. With V trimmed by 0 bases and J by 4 bases, 12 bases remained unmatched. The CDR3 DNA follows: TGTGCCAGCAGCCAAGATCAGGGAGCGGGAGGAGAAGGAGAGACCCAGTACTTC. The encoded protein is CASSQDQGAGGEGETQYF.

The chain employs TRBV3-1 (or the pseudogene TRBV3-2) and TRBJ1-5, with D uncertain. Germline CDR1 reads LGHDT; CDR2 reads YNNKEL (reference sequence). The ends were cut back, 4 bases at V and 4 bases at J, with 11 bases in the middle. The CDR3 is 14 residues long. The CDR3 protein is CASSPSGPNQPQHF. The CDR3 DNA sequence: TGTGCCAGCAGCCCGTCGGGTCCGAATCAGCCCCAGCATTTT.

V gene TRBV6-5 combines with J gene TRBJ1-4; 9 bases are shared with TRBD1. This CDR3 has 15 residues. The V gene's germline CDR1 is MNHEY and CDR2 SVGAGI. J gave up 5 bases and V 0 bases, and 1 base lay outside the gene matches. The CDR3 DNA is TGTGCCAGCAGTTACTCCGGACAGGGGAATGAAAAACTGTTTTTT. This gives the protein CASSYSGQGNEKLFF.

The chain carries TRBV4-1 and TRBJ1-1, with D maybe TRBD1 (6 bases). Deletions cut 1 base from V and 3 bases from J, with 12 bases between. The germline gives CDR1 MGHRA, CDR2 YSYEKL. This CDR3 is built from 15 residues. This chain's CDR3 is CASSQGRGGDTEAFF. The CDR3 nucleotides read TGCGCCAGCAGCCAAGGGAGGGGGGGGGACACTGAAGCTTTCTTT.

The chain links TRBV11-3 to TRBJ2-7, with 9 bases that match TRBD2. The CDR3 consists of 16 residues. CDR1 is SGHNT, CDR2 YENEEA, per germline. Trimming cost V 7 bases and J 5 bases; bases outside gene matches: 15. CDR3: CASKGEGLAGDNEQYF. The DNA for the CDR3 is TGTGCCAGCAAAGGTGAGGGGTTAGCGGGGGACAACGAGCAGTACTTC. Full variable domain (outside the CDR3, taken from reference TRBV11-3 and TRBJ2-7): EAGVVQSPRYKIIEKKQPVAFWCNPISGHNTLYWYLQNLGQGPELLIRYENEEAVDDSQLPKDRFSAERLKGVDSTLKIQPAELGDSAVYLCASKGEGLAGDNEQYFGPGTRLTVT.

V gene TRBV2 combines with J gene TRBJ1-1, with TRBD1 identical over 7 bases. The ends lost 5 bases at V and 5 bases at J; junction bases unmatched: 8. Germline assignment: CDR1 SNHLY and CDR2 FYNNEI. This CDR3 comprises 14 residues. This chain's CDR3 is CASSRQGYSTEAFF. The CDR3 nucleotides are TGTGCCAGCAGTCGACAGGGCTATTCTACTGAAGCTTTCTTT.